The clone carrying this TCR beta chain was found a few times. Its antigen is unknown. This sample was taken from a study of OX40 agonist ivuxolimab in advanced cancers. The wider study: In this trial design, patients received ivuxolimab intravenously at 0.01 to 10 mg/kg every 2 weeks. Study results and limitations: The investigators did not determine what antigen specificity the expanded peripheral T cells had.

Measured with immunoSEQ multiplex PCR; TCRdb has only the in-frame clones, and not every one. The repertoire holds tens of thousands of clones, with around 87% as singletons. The TCR sequence derives from an adult with an advanced solid tumor such as melanoma, head and neck, liver or kidney cancer. The material sequenced was CD4+ or CD8+ T cells sorted from blood, taken in a trial of the OX40 agonist ivuxolimab.

The CDR3 reads CASSLDGTFGYTF. In DNA form, the CDR3 reads TGCGCCAGCAGCTTGGACGGGACATTCGGCTACACCTTC. The chain joins TRBV5-1 to TRBJ1-2; perhaps TRBD1 as D (6 bases). The germline V and J ends were trimmed by 0 bases and 8 bases, with 11 bases remaining between them. The CDR3 is 13 amino acids. Germline V CDR1 and CDR2: SGHRS, YFSETQ.